This T cell receptor beta chain was recorded in a study of control samples from healthy donors and cancer patients. The repertoire was sequenced with immunoSEQ multiplex PCR; TCRdb's copy has only in-frame clones and lacks some. The data show around 130,000 clones, 70% to 90% seen once. The receptor was derived from a man aged 50 to 60 in good health. Sequenced: blood.

The DNA of the CDR3 is TGTGCCAGCAGTTTAGCCACCGCAGGGTCCTCTGGGGCCAACGTCCTGACTTTC. Translated, it gives CASSLATAGSSGANVLTF. This chain joins TRBV27 and TRBJ2-6; the D gene is possibly TRBD1 (5 bases). The CDR3 has 18 residues. The ends were cut back, 2 bases at V and 0 bases at J, with 14 bases in the middle. From germline, CDR1 is MNHEY and CDR2 SMNVEV (reference sequence).